The 12 T cell receptor beta chains presented below share a single source sample, sequenced in a study of T cells in localized non-small cell lung cancer. TCRdb's table, derived via immunoSEQ multiplex PCR, lists solely in-frame clones and lacks some. This sample has 9,700 or so clones, with around 42% found just once. The sample consisted of lymph node tissue, taken before any cancer treatment. Receptor source: a woman between 35 and 75 years old with stage I lung adenocarcinoma.

In DNA, the CDR3 is TGTGCCAGTAGTATTACGAGCGATACGCAGTATTTT. This codes for CASSITSDTQYF. The chain links TRBV19 to TRBJ2-3; D remains ambiguous. Trimming pared 3 bases from V and 6 bases from J, leaving 7 bases between. The germline V gene has CDR1 LNHDA and CDR2 SQIVND (reference sequence). The CDR3 loop spans 12 amino acids.

This clone was counted only a few times. The V and J genes are TRBV6-8 and TRBJ2-7; D may be TRBD2 (6 bases). V lost 10 bases to trimming and J lost 2 bases, with 15 bases between them. There are 13 residues in the CDR3. Germline CDR1 and CDR2: MNHGY and SAAAGT. CDR3 nucleotide sequence: TGTGCCATCAGCCTGGGGGGTACCTACGAGCAGTACTTC. Translation: CAISLGGTYEQYF.

In its sample, this clone was seen once. The junction and the germline gene differ at one end; a read error may be behind it. The CDR3 DNA is TGTGCCAGCAGCTTACAGAACACCGGGGAGCTATTTTTT. It is translated as CASSLQNTGELFF. The rearrangement links TRBV14 to TRBJ2-2, with a weak D call TRBD2 (5 bases). CDR3 size: 13 residues. Germline V gene lookup returns CDR1 SGHDN and CDR2 FVKESK.

The chain joins TRBV19 to TRBJ1-2, with a tentative D call TRBD1 (6 bases). The CDR3 is 13 residues long. The V gene lost 7 bases and the J gene lost 0 bases, with 9 bases spanning the gap. Germline CDR1 and CDR2: LNHDA and SQIVND (reference sequence). DNA of the CDR3: TGTGCCAGTAACAGGGCCGCTAACTATGGCTACACCTTC. This gives the protein CASNRAANYGYTF.

The genes are TRBV16 and TRBJ2-1; D is possibly TRBD1 or TRBD2 (5 bases each). The CDR3 has 13 amino acids. In germline, CDR1 is KGHSY, CDR2 FQNENV. V lost 4 bases to trimming and J lost 7 bases, with 11 bases between them. The CDR3 DNA is TGTGCCAGCAGCCGGGGACGGCTAAATGAGCAGTTCTTC. It translates to CASSRGRLNEQFF.

The CDR3 DNA follows: TGTGCCAGCAGCCCAAACCCCCGACCCGCGAACACCGGGGAGCTGTTTTTT. Its translation is CASSPNPRPANTGELFF. This chain links TRBV9 with TRBJ2-2; D is undetermined. The CDR3 consists of 17 residues. Between the trimmed V and J ends, which lost 4 bases and 0 bases, there was a span of 16 bases. CDR1 is SGDLS and CDR2 is YYNGEE in the germline V gene.

This clone was counted only a few times. The chain employs TRBV5-1 and TRBJ1-3; the D gene is possibly TRBD1 (6 bases). CDR3 size: 15 residues. CDR1 is SGHRS and CDR2 is YFSETQ in the germline V gene. The V end was cut by 3 bases, the J end by 1 base, with 11 bases between. The CDR3 is CASSYIGGSGNTIYF. In DNA form, the CDR3 reads TGCGCCAGCAGCTATATAGGGGGATCTGGAAACACCATATATTTT. Combining the CDR3 with reference TRBV5-1 and TRBJ1-3 gives the whole variable domain KAGVTQTPRYLIKTRGQQVTLSCSPISGHRSVSWYQQTPGQGLQFLFEYFSETQRNKGNFPGRFSGRQFSNSRSEMNVSTLELGDSALYLCASSYIGGSGNTIYFGEGSWLTVV.

The V gene is TRBV19, the J gene TRBJ2-5; a weak D match, TRBD1 (6 bases). There are 16 residues in the CDR3. In germline, CDR1 is LNHDA, CDR2 SQIVND (reference sequence). V was pared by 4 bases and J by 7 bases, with 22 bases between. In DNA, the CDR3 is TGTGCCAGTAGTACCTCTCCAGGGGTGGTTGTAGGGACCCAGTACTTC. Residues: CASSTSPGVVVGTQYF.

J is TRBJ1-2 and V is TRBV18; 8 nucleotides agree with TRBD1. This CDR3 is 14 amino acids long. Unmatched junction bases numbered 4, after V lost 3 bases and J lost 4 bases. Germline assignment: CDR1 KGHSH and CDR2 LQKENI. CDR3 region: CASSPGTGVYGYTF. Here the CDR3 DNA reads TGTGCCAGCTCACCCGGGACAGGCGTCTATGGCTACACCTTC. The whole variable domain, remainder taken from reference TRBV18 and TRBJ1-2, is NAGVMQNPRHLVRRRGQEARLRCSPMKGHSHVYWYRQLPEEGLKFMVYLQKENIIDESGMPKERFSAEFPKEGPSILRIQQVVRGDSAAYFCASSPGTGVYGYTFGSGTRLTVV.

Relative to its sample, this clone is medium-sized. This chain joins TRBV19 and TRBJ1-2; D unclear. The CDR3 is 12 residues long. Germline lookup yields CDR1 LNHDA and CDR2 SQIVND (reference sequence). Between the trimmed V and J ends, which lost 5 bases and 4 bases, there was a span of 8 bases. This CDR3 is CASSPGSYGYTF. Here the CDR3 DNA reads TGTGCCAGTAGTCCGGGGAGCTATGGCTACACCTTC.

The rearrangement joins TRBV30 to TRBJ2-1, with 9 bases lining up with TRBD2. This CDR3 region has 13 residues. V gave up 4 bases and J gave up 7 bases; unmatched junction bases: 5. Germline-derived CDR1 and CDR2 are GTSNPN and SVGIG (reference sequence). Written as DNA, the CDR3 is TGTGCCTGGACCGGGACTAGCCGGAATGAGCAGTTCTTC. This gives the protein CAWTGTSRNEQFF.

This clone occurred a few times. The chain employs TRBV11-3 and TRBJ1-1; a possible D gene is TRBD1 (5 bases). Trimming pared 5 bases from V and 2 bases from J, leaving 12 bases between. Germline V gene sequence: CDR1 SGHNT, CDR2 YENEEA. The CDR3 runs 14 residues. The CDR3 sequence is CASSRGSPNTEAFF. The CDR3 nucleotides are TGTGCCAGCAGCAGGGGAAGTCCTAACACTGAAGCTTTCTTT.